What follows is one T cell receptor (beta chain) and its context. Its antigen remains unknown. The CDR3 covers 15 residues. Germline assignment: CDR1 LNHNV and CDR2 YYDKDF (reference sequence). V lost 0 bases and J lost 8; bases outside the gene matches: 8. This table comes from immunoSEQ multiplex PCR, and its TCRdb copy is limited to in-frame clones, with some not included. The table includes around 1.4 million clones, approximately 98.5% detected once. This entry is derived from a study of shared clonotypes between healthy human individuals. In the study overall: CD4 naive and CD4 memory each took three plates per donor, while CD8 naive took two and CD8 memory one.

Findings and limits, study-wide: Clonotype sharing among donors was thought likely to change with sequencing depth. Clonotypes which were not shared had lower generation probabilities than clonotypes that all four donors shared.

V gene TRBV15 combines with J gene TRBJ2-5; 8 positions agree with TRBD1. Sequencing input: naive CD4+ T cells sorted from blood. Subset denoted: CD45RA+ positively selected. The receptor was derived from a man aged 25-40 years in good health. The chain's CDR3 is CATSRDRPPGGTQYF. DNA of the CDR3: TGTGCCACCAGCAGAGATCGCCCCCCAGGGGGCACCCAGTACTTC.